Below, 5 T cell receptor beta chains from the same sample are listed, as sequenced in a study of PD-1 blockade in mismatch repair-deficient tumors. Using immunoSEQ multiplex PCR, the repertoire was profiled, and TCRdb retains in-frame clones only, with some absent. This table has some 70,000 clones, around 80% appearing once. The material sequenced was peripheral blood, taken 2 weeks after starting pembrolizumab. These receptors all come from an adult with mismatch repair-deficient cancer.

The chain has TRBV6-1 and TRBJ2-7; 7 bases line up with TRBD1. V was clipped by 3 bases and J by 9 bases; unmatched bases: 11. CDR3 length equals 14 residues. Germline assignment: CDR1 MNHNS and CDR2 SASEGT. DNA for the CDR3: TGTGCCAGCAGTGATAGACAGGGAAGAGGGGCGCAGTACTTC. It specifies CASSDRQGRGAQYF.

The chain employs TRBV7-3 and TRBJ2-1; D gene unclear. Germline V gives CDR1 SGHTA, CDR2 FQGTGA. The V end lost 1 base, the J end lost 4 bases, and 11 bases lay between the germline ends. This CDR3 is built from 15 residues. CDR3 sequence: CASSLNFGMYNEQFF. The CDR3 DNA sequence: TGTGCCAGCAGCTTAAATTTTGGCATGTACAATGAGCAGTTCTTC.

The chain recombines TRBV6-1 with TRBJ1-5; D gene uncertain. The CDR3 extends over 16 amino acids. Trimming removed 0 bases at V and 1 base at J, with 10 bases between. The germline V gene has CDR1 MNHNS and CDR2 SASEGT. The CDR3 sequence: CASSEARHLSNQPQHF. CDR3 bases: TGTGCCAGCAGTGAAGCAAGGCATCTGAGCAATCAGCCCCAGCATTTT.

This clone is a singleton in its sample. The CDR3 sequence: CASSLGRIYEQYF. CDR3 in DNA: TGTGCCAGCAGCTTAGGGCGGATTTACGAGCAGTACTTC. The chain recombines TRBV7-2 with TRBJ2-7; unclear D gene. CDR1 and CDR2 from the germline V gene are SGHTA and FQGNSA. Trimming left V 1 base short and J 4 bases short, with 8 bases between. This CDR3 spans 13 amino acids.

The CDR3 here is CASSVGPAGQETQYF. DNA for the CDR3: TGTGCCAGCAGCGTAGGTCCAGCGGGACAAGAGACCCAGTACTTC. This chain uses TRBV9 with TRBJ2-5; 7 bases match TRBD2. J was trimmed by 2 bases and V by 0 bases; bases with no gene match: 4. This CDR3 region has 15 residues. Germline CDR1 is SGDLS and CDR2 is YYNGEE.